The 17 T cell receptor beta chains reported below all come from one sample, sequenced in a study of cytomegalovirus exposure and HLA in healthy donors. The table came from immunoSEQ multiplex PCR; TCRdb's copy has only in-frame clones and leaves some out. This table has approximately 270,000 clones, about 90% appearing once. The specimen sequenced was PBMCs. The receptors here all came from a man between 18 and 29 years old in good health and CMV-seropositive.

This chain links TRBV11-1 with TRBJ2-7, with 9 positions matching TRBD2. The CDR3 has 15 amino acids. Looked up from germline, CDR1 is SGHAT and CDR2 is FQDESV (reference sequence). With 3 bases clipped from V and 1 base from J, the junction kept 4 bases outside the gene matches. This CDR3 reads CASSFSGSASYEQYF. The CDR3 DNA reads as TGTGCCAGCAGCTTTAGCGGGAGCGCGTCCTACGAGCAGTACTTC.

The chain has TRBV2 and TRBJ1-1; D gene unclear. Deletions cut 2 bases from V and 1 base from J, with 8 bases between. CDR1 is SNHLY, CDR2 FYNNEI, per germline. This CDR3 has 14 amino acids. The CDR3 DNA follows: TGTGCCAGCAGTGAATGGGCCGCGAACACTGAAGCTTTCTTT. This translates into CASSEWAANTEAFF.

In nucleotides, the CDR3 is TGCGCCAGCAGTGATCGTAGGACAACATCTGGAAACACCATATATTTT. It translates to CASSDRRTTSGNTIYF. The chain recombines TRBV10-2 with TRBJ1-3; possible D gene TRBD1, 5 bases. V lost 3 bases and J lost 1, with 13 bases in between. The CDR3 spans 16 residues. CDR1 and CDR2 from the germline V gene are WSHSY and SAAADI.

The chain recombines TRBV15 with TRBJ2-3; a weak D match, TRBD2 (6 bases). The germline gives CDR1 LNHNV, CDR2 YYDKDF (reference sequence). V lost 3 bases to trimming and J lost 6 bases, with 13 bases between them. CDR3 size: 14 residues. The chain's CDR3 is CATSREGFSDTQYF. Here the CDR3 DNA reads TGTGCCACCAGCAGGGAGGGTTTTAGTGATACGCAGTATTTT.

This clone was seen a few times. The chain links TRBV12-5 to TRBJ1-2; 7 positions match TRBD1. The V and J ends lost 7 bases and 2 bases, in that order; junction bases with no gene match: 10. Per the germline V gene, CDR1 is LGHNT and CDR2 is FRNRAP. The CDR3 spans 15 residues. For the CDR3, the DNA is TGTGCTAGTGTTACTATTCCGGGACAGAACTATGGCTACACCTTC. As protein: CASVTIPGQNYGYTF.

Only a few counts were recorded for this clone. The rearrangement links TRBV4-3 to TRBJ1-1; D uncertain. Looked up from germline, CDR1 is LGHNA and CDR2 is YSLEER. The length of the CDR3 is 13 residues. V was clipped by 1 base and J by 4 bases, with 7 bases between them. The CDR3, as DNA: TGCGCCAGCAGCCAAGGCGTCGGCACTGAAGCTTTCTTT. It is translated as CASSQGVGTEAFF.

V gene TRBV5-5 combines with J gene TRBJ1-2; no clear D. CDR3 length: 13 residues. Trimming took off 4 bases at V and 8 bases at J, with 15 bases between the two ends. Germline V gene data show CDR1 as SGHKS and CDR2 as YYEKEE (reference sequence). CDR3 residues: CASSHDPGSGYTF. The CDR3 coding sequence is TGTGCCAGCAGCCACGACCCTGGTTCCGGCTACACCTTC.

CDR3 amino acids: CASSLGTGYTDTQYF. The CDR3 nucleotides read TGTGCCAGCAGCTTGGGGACAGGTTACACAGATACGCAGTATTTT. The chain joins TRBV11-3 to TRBJ2-3; 8 positions match TRBD1. Germline assignment: CDR1 SGHNT and CDR2 YENEEA. The junction had 4 bases not matched to a gene; V was cut back by 3 bases and J by 2 bases. This CDR3 contains 15 residues. The full variable domain, rest sourced from reference TRBV11-3 and TRBJ2-3, is EAGVVQSPRYKIIEKKQPVAFWCNPISGHNTLYWYLQNLGQGPELLIRYENEEAVDDSQLPKDRFSAERLKGVDSTLKIQPAELGDSAVYLCASSLGTGYTDTQYFGPGTRLTVL.

The rearrangement joins TRBV29-1 to TRBJ2-1; D is ambiguous. From germline, CDR1 is SQVTM and CDR2 ANQGSEA. The CDR3 spans 11 residues. Between the trimmed V and J ends, which lost 4 bases and 14 bases, there was a span of 15 bases. The CDR3 DNA reads TGCAGCGTTGCCCCCCCCAGGCAGGAGTTCTTC. Translated, it gives CSVAPPRQEFF.

The chain links TRBV4-3 to TRBJ2-1; D tentatively fits TRBD1 or TRBD2 (5 bases each). Germline CDR1 and CDR2: LGHNA and YSLEER. Between the trimmed V and J ends, which lost 1 base and 0 bases, there was a span of 10 bases. CDR3 length: 16 amino acids. CDR3 coding DNA: TGCGCCAGCAGCCAAGGGGGACGGTACTCCTACAATGAGCAGTTCTTC. Translating it yields CASSQGGRYSYNEQFF.

The chain uses TRBV27 and TRBJ1-2, with D perhaps matching TRBD1 (6 bases). Germline CDR1 is MNHEY and CDR2 is SMNVEV (reference sequence). Trimming cost V 0 bases and J 4 bases, with 9 bases left between them. There are 14 residues in the CDR3. CDR3 protein: CASSLSRTAYGYTF. CDR3 coding DNA: TGTGCCAGCAGTTTATCCAGGACAGCCTATGGCTACACCTTC.

The V call is TRBV7-8, the J call TRBJ2-3, with D perhaps matching TRBD1 (5 bases). The germline V gene encodes CDR1 SGHVS and CDR2 FQNEAQ. The CDR3 has 12 residues. V dropped 5 bases and J dropped 6 bases, with 9 bases sitting between them. The CDR3 protein is CASSGAWDTQYF. The CDR3 region has the DNA TGTGCCAGCAGCGGGGCATGGGATACGCAGTATTTT.

This clone was observed a handful of times. The same CDR3 can be traced to other DNA sequences in this sample. CDR3 sequence: CASSPDSYEQYF. CDR3 nucleotides: TGTGCCAGCTCACCCGACAGCTACGAGCAGTACTTC. The chain is built from TRBV18 and TRBJ2-7; D may be TRBD1 (5 bases). The CDR3 runs to 12 residues. The V end lost 3 bases, the J end lost 3 bases, and 6 bases lay between the germline ends. Germline CDR1 KGHSH, CDR2 LQKENI.

The V call is TRBV4-1, the J call TRBJ2-7; the match to TRBD1 covers 8 bases. This CDR3 region has 13 residues. J was trimmed by 5 bases and V by 4 bases; bases with no gene match: 4. Germline CDR1 and CDR2: MGHRA and YSYEKL. In DNA, the CDR3 is TGCGCCAGCAGCCTTCAGGACAGGGACGAGCAGTACTTC. Translating it yields CASSLQDRDEQYF.

The chain uses TRBV7-9 and TRBJ2-2; 13 positions match TRBD2. J was trimmed by 4 bases and V by 5 bases; bases with no gene match: 13. Germline CDR1 and CDR2: SEHNR and FQNEAQ (reference sequence). The CDR3 is 19 residues long. CDR3 bases: TGTGCCAGCAGCCCGGGACTAGCGGGAACAGCCGCAGTCACCGGGGAGCTGTTTTTT. It is translated as CASSPGLAGTAAVTGELFF.

This clone has more than one count but fewer than ten. J is TRBJ1-2 and V is TRBV7-2, with TRBD1 identical over 7 bases. CDR1 is SGHTA, CDR2 FQGNSA, per germline. V shed 4 bases, J shed 4 bases, and the junction held 3 bases outside the gene matches. The CDR3 loop spans 13 amino acids. The CDR3 coding sequence is TGTGCCAGCAGCTCGGGACAGCTCTATGGCTACACCTTC. Its translation is CASSSGQLYGYTF. The variable domain in full, with the rest retrieved from reference TRBV7-2 and TRBJ1-2, is GAGVSQSPSNKVTEKGKDVELRCDPISGHTALYWYRQSLGQGLEFLIYFQGNSAPDKSGLPSDRFSAERTGGSVSTLTIQRTQQEDSAVYLCASSSGQLYGYTFGSGTRLTVV.

The gene calls are TRBV9 and TRBJ1-5; D is uncertain. From germline, CDR1 is SGDLS and CDR2 YYNGEE. The CDR3 consists of 15 residues. The ends were cut back, 4 bases at V and 5 bases at J, with 16 bases in the middle. CDR3 DNA: TGTGCCAGCAGCCCATCTCCGGTCCCAGATCAGCCCCAGCATTTT. It encodes CASSPSPVPDQPQHF.